The clone carrying this T cell receptor (beta chain) was detected ten times or more. TCRdb ran MiXCR on the PCR reads and lists one entry per CDR3 protein. Found here are roughly 86,000 distinct CDR3 sequences, 15% to 20% of them singletons; the top ten hold roughly 0.93%. The source of the sample is a study of molecular identifiers for immune sequencing clone quantification. This CDR3 is built from 15 residues. Germline V CDR1 and CDR2: DFQATT, SNEGSKA (reference sequence). V was clipped by 4 bases and J by 4 bases; unmatched bases: 9. The sequencing sample was made of naive CD8+ T cells from blood, with Jurkat cell RNA spiked in. Described subset: FACS-sorted CD8+CD4-CCR7+CD45RA+ naive T cells. The chain combines TRBV20-1 with TRBJ2-5; TRBD2 aligns across 10 bases. The receptor was isolated from a human donor in good health. Some libraries in this study had Jurkat cell RNA spiked in. This CDR3 is CSATQASGSRETQYF. CDR3 nucleotide sequence: TGCAGTGCTACCCAGGCTAGCGGGAGCCGAGAGACCCAGTACTTC.